This T cell receptor beta chain emerged from a study of CD8 T cells in Susac syndrome. CDR3 length: 15 residues. With 4 bases removed from V and 2 bases from J, the gap between germline ends came to 12 bases. Germline CDR1 and CDR2: PRHDT and FYEKMQ (reference sequence). The RNA input was 0.5 to 1 ug, and it was reverse transcribed with random hexamers. MiXCR, applied by TCRdb to the immunoSEQ multiplex PCR reads, yields one record per CDR3 protein. This sample yields over 95,000 distinct CDR3 sequences, of which 85% to 95% are seen a single time; approximately 0.12% belongs to the top ten. Sequencing of TCR beta was carried out in blood CD8+ and CD4+ T cells. Controls were healthy donors (matched for age and sex).

This chain links TRBV13 with TRBJ1-3; D is ambiguous. The sample taken for sequencing was CD8+ T cells from PBMCs. The receptor's source is a human donor in good health. In nucleotides, the CDR3 is TGTGCCAGCAGCTCCTCCCGGGCAACTGGAAACACCATATATTTT. Protein: CASSSSRATGNTIYF. Together with reference TRBV13 and TRBJ1-3, the CDR3 gives the full variable domain: AAGVIQSPRHLIKEKRETATLKCYPIPRHDTVYWYQQGPGQDPQFLISFYEKMQSDKGSIPDRFSAQQFSDYHSELNMSSLELGDSALYFCASSSSRATGNTIYFGEGSWLTVV.